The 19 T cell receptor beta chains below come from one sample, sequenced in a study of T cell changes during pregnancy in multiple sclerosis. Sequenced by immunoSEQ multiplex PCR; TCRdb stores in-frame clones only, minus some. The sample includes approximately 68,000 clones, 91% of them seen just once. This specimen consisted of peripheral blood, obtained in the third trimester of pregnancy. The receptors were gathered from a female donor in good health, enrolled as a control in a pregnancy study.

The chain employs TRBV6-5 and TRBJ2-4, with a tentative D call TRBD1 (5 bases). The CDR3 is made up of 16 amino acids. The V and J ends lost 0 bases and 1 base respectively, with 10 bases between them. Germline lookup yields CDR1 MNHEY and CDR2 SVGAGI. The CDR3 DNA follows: TGTGCCAGCAGTTACTCCCCGACAGCCGCCAAAAACATTCAGTACTTC. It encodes CASSYSPTAAKNIQYF.

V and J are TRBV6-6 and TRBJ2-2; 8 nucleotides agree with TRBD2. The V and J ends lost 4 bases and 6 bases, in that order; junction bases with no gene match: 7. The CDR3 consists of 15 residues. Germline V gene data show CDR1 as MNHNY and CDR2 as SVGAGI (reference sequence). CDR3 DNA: TGTGCCAGCAGTTTCTACTCGGGAGGGGCCGGGGAGCTGTTTTTT. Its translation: CASSFYSGGAGELFF.

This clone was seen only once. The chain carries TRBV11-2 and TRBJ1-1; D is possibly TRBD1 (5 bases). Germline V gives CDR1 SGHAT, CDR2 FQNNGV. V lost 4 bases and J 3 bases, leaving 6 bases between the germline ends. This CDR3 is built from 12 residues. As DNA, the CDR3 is TGTGCCAGCAGCTGGGGGGACACTGAAGCTTTCTTT. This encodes CASSWGDTEAFF.

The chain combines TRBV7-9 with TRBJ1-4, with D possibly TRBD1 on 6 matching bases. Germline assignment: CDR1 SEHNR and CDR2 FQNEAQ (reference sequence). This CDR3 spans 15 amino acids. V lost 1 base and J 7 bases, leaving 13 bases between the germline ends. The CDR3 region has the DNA TGTGCCAGCAGCTTAGAGCGGGGGCTCGGTGAAAAACTGTTTTTT. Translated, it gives CASSLERGLGEKLFF.

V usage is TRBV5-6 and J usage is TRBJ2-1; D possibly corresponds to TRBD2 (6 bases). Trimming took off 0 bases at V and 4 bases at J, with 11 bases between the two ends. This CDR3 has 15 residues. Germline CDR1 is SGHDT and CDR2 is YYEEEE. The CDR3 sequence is CASSLGVGGYNEQFF. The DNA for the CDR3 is TGTGCCAGCAGCTTGGGAGTGGGGGGATACAATGAGCAGTTCTTC.

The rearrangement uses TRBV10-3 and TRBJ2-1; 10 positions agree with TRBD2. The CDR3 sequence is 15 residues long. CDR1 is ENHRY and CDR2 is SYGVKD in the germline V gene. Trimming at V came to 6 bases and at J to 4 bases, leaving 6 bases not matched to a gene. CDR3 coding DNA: TGTGCCATCAGGAAGCGGGAGGGGTCTTACAATGAGCAGTTCTTC. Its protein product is CAIRKREGSYNEQFF.

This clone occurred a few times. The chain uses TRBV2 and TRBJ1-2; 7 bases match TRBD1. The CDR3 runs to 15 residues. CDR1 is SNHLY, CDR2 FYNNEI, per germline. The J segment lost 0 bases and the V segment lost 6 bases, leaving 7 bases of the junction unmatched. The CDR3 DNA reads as TGTGCCAGCAGGCCCCGGCAGGGGGCTAACTATGGCTACACCTTC. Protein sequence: CASRPRQGANYGYTF.

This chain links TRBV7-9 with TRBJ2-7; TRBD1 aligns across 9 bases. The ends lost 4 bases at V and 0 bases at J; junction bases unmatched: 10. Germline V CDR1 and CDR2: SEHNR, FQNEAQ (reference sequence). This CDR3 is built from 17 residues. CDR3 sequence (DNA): TGTGCCAGCAGCTCGACACTCGGACAGGGGACCTCCTACGAGCAGTACTTC. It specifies CASSSTLGQGTSYEQYF. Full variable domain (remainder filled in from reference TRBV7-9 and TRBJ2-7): DTGVSQNPRHKITKRGQNVTFRCDPISEHNRLYWYRQTLGQGPEFLTYFQNEAQLEKSRLLSDRFSAERPKGSFSTLEIQRTEQGDSAMYLCASSSTLGQGTSYEQYFGPGTRLTVT.

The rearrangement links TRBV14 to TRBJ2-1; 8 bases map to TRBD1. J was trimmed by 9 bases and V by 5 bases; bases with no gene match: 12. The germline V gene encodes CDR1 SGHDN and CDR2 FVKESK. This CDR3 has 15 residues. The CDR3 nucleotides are TGTGCCAGCAGCACCGGGACAGGACTCTTCGGTGAGCAGTTCTTC. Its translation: CASSTGTGLFGEQFF.

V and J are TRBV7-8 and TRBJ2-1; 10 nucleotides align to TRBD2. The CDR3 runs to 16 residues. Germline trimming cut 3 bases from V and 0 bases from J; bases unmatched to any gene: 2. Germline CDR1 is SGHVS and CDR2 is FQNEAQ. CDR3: CASSFSSGSSYNEQFF. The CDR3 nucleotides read TGTGCCAGCAGCTTCTCTAGCGGGAGCTCCTACAATGAGCAGTTCTTC.

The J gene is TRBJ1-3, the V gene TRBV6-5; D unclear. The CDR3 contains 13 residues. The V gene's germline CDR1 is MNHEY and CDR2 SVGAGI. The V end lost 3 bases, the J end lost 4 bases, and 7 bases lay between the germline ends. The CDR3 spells CASSYLQGNTIYF. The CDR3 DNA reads TGTGCCAGCAGTTATCTCCAGGGAAACACCATATATTTT.

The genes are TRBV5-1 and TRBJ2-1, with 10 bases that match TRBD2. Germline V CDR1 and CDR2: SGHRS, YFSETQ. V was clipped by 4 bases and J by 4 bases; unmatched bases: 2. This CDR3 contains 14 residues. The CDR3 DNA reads TGCGCCAGCAGCCGGACTAGCGGATACAATGAGCAGTTCTTC. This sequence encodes CASSRTSGYNEQFF.

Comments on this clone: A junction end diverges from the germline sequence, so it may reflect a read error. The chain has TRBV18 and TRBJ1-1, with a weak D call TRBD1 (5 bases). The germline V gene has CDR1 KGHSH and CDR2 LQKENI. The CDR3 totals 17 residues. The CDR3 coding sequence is TGTGCCACCTCACCTGGGGCAGGATCACAAATGAACACTGAAGCTTTCTTT. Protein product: CATSPGAGSQMNTEAFF. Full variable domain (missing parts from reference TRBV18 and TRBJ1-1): NAGVMQNPRHLVRRRGQEARLRCSPMKGHSHVYWYRQLPEEGLKFMVYLQKENIIDESGMPKERFSAEFPKEGPSILRIQQVVRGDSAAYFCATSPGAGSQMNTEAFFGQGTRLTVV.

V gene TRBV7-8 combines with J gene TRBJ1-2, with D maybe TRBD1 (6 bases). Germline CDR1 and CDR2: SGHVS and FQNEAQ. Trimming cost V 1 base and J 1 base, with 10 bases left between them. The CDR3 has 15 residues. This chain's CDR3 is CASSLEMDSNYGYTF. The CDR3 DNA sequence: TGTGCCAGCAGCTTAGAGATGGACAGTAACTATGGCTACACCTTC. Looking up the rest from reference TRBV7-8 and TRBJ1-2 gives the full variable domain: GAGVSQSPRYKVAKRGQDVALRCDPISGHVSLFWYQQALGQGPEFLTYFQNEAQLDKSGLPSDRFFAERPEGSVSTLKIQRTQQEDSAVYLCASSLEMDSNYGYTFGSGTRLTVV.

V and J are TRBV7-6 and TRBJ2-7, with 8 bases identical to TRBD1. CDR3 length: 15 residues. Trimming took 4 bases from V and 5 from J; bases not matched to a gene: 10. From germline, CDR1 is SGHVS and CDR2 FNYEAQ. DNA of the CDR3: TGTGCCAGCAGCTCCCCTTACAGGGGGACCAACGAGCAGTACTTC. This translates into CASSSPYRGTNEQYF.

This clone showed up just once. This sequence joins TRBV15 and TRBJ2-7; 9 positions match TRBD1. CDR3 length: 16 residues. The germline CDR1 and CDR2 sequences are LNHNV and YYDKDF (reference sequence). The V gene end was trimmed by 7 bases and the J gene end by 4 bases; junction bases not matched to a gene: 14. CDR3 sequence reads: CATTPWVGTGSYEQYF. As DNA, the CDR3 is TGTGCCACCACCCCTTGGGTCGGGACAGGGTCTTACGAGCAGTACTTC. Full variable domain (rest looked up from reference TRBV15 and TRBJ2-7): DAMVIQNPRYQVTQFGKPVTLSCSQTLNHNVMYWYQQKSSQAPKLLFHYYDKDFNNEADTPDNFQSRRPNTSFCFLDIRSPGLGDTAMYLCATTPWVGTGSYEQYFGPGTRLTVT.

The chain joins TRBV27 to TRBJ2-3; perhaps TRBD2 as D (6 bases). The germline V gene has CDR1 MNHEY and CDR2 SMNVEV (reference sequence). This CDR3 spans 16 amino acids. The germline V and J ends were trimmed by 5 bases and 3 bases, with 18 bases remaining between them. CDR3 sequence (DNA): TGTGCCAGCAGTCCACCCACTGGGGGGAGAACAGATACGCAGTATTTT. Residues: CASSPPTGGRTDTQYF.

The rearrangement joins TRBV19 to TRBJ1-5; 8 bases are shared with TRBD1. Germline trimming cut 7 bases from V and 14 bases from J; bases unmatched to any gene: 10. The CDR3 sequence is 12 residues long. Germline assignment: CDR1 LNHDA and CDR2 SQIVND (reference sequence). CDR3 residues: CASTPDRATKHF. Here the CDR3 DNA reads TGTGCCAGTACCCCGGACAGGGCCACTAAGCATTTT.

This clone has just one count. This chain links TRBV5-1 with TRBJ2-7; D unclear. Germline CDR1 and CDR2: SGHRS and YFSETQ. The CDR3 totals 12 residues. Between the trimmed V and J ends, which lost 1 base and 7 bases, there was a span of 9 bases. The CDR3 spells CASSLPSEEQYF. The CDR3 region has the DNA TGCGCCAGCAGCTTGCCCTCGGAGGAGCAGTACTTC.